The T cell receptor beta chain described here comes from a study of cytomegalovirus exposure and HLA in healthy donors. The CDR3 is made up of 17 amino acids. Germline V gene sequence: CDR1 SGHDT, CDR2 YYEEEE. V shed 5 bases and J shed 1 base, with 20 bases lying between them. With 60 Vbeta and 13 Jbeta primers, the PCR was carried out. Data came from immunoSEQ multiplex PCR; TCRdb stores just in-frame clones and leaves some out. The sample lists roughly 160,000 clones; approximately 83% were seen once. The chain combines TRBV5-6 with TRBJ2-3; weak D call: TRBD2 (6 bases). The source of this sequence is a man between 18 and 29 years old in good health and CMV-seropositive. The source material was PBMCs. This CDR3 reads CASRSSPGVWGTDTQYF. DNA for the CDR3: TGTGCCAGCAGATCCTCTCCGGGGGTGTGGGGCACAGATACGCAGTATTTT.